This T cell receptor (beta chain) derives from a study of CD8 T cells in Susac syndrome. The ends lost 4 bases at V and 5 bases at J; junction bases unmatched: 8. Germline assignment: CDR1 SGHRS and CDR2 YFSETQ. The length of the CDR3 is 14 residues. Reverse transcription of roughly 0.5 to 1 ug RNA was performed with random hexamers. TCRdb fed the immunoSEQ multiplex PCR reads into MiXCR, producing one record per CDR3 protein. The table lists 150,000 to 200,000 distinct CDR3 sequences, 85% to 95% of them singletons. The source material was CD4+ T cells from PBMCs. The clonotype was recovered from a human donor with Susac syndrome. The V call is TRBV5-1, the J call TRBJ2-7; the match to TRBD1 covers 8 bases. Here the CDR3 DNA reads TGCGCCAGCAGCCCCGGACAGGGTTTCAACGAGCAGTACTTC. Translated: CASSPGQGFNEQYF.